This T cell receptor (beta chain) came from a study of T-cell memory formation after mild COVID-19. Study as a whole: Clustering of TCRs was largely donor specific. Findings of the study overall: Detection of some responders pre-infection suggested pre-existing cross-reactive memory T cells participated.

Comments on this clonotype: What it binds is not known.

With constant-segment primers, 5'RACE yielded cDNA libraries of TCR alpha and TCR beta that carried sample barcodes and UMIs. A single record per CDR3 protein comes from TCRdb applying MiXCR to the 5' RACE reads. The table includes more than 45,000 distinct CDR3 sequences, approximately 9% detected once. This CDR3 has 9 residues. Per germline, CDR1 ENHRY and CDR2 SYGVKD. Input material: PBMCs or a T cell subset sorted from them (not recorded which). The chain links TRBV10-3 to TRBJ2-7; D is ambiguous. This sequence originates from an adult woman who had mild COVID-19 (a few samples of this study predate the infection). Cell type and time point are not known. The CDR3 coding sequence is TGTGTCGAAATCTACGAGCAGTACTTC. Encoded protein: CVEIYEQYF.